These 20 T cell receptor beta chains were all obtained from the same sample, sequenced in a study of blood T cell repertoires in COVID-19. This table comes from immunoSEQ multiplex PCR, and its TCRdb copy is limited to in-frame clones, with some not included. This table has about 160,000 clones, around 84% appearing once. Material: peripheral blood. The receptors come from a woman of 80 years or more with acute or convalescent COVID-19.

The chain recombines TRBV11-2 with TRBJ1-2, with TRBD1 matching 8 bases. V lost 2 bases and J lost 1; bases outside the gene matches: 12. The CDR3 extends over 18 amino acids. Germline assignment: CDR1 SGHAT and CDR2 FQNNGV. Here the CDR3 DNA reads TGTGCCAGCAGCTTAAATTTCAGGGGGCGGCCTCGTAACTATGGCTACACCTTC. The encoded protein is CASSLNFRGRPRNYGYTF.

V usage is TRBV29-1 and J usage is TRBJ1-2, with TRBD1 matching over 8 bases. Germline V gene sequence: CDR1 SQVTM, CDR2 ANQGSEA. The V segment lost 3 bases and the J segment 4 bases; nucleotides outside the gene matches: 4. This CDR3 comprises 13 residues. DNA of the CDR3: TGCAGCGTTGAGGACGACAGGGGCTATGGCTACACCTTC. Amino acid sequence: CSVEDDRGYGYTF.

V and J are TRBV4-3 and TRBJ2-1; 9 bases are shared with TRBD2. CDR1 is LGHNA and CDR2 is YSLEER in the germline V gene. The trim removed 5 bases at V and 7 bases at J, leaving 9 bases unmatched. CDR3 length equals 15 residues. As DNA, the CDR3 is TGCGCCAGCAGCGGGGTGGCGGGGGGGCCAAATGAGCAGTTCTTC. Its translation: CASSGVAGGPNEQFF.

The V and J genes are TRBV29-1 and TRBJ2-2, with unresolved D. Per the germline V gene, CDR1 is SQVTM and CDR2 is ANQGSEA. The CDR3 spans 13 residues. V gave up 6 bases and J gave up 4 bases, with 12 bases separating them. The CDR3 DNA follows: TGCAGCGTAGCCCCGGGTGCCACCGGGGAGCTGTTTTTT. Translated: CSVAPGATGELFF.

V gene TRBV27 combines with J gene TRBJ1-2; TRBD1 is a possible D gene (6 bases). Germline assignment: CDR1 MNHEY and CDR2 SMNVEV (reference sequence). This CDR3 is 16 amino acids long. V gave up 4 bases and J gave up 3 bases, with 18 bases separating them. The CDR3 reads CASSSVMSGEDYGYTF. As DNA, the CDR3 is TGTGCCAGCAGTTCCGTAATGTCAGGGGAAGACTATGGCTACACCTTC.

The chain couples TRBV5-4 to TRBJ2-7; D is uncertain. The V gene's germline CDR1 is SGHNT and CDR2 YYREEE (reference sequence). The CDR3 totals 13 residues. V lost 1 base, J lost 0 bases, and 5 bases lay in between. CDR3 bases: TGTGCCAGCAGCTTGTACACCTCCTACGAGCAGTACTTC. This codes for CASSLYTSYEQYF.

This chain connects TRBV11-3 to TRBJ2-1; D not certain. This CDR3 is 14 amino acids long. Germline V gene sequence: CDR1 SGHNT, CDR2 YENEEA. The V and J ends lost 2 bases and 5 bases respectively, with 10 bases between them. The CDR3 protein is CASSLPDTNNEQFF. The CDR3 DNA reads as TGTGCCAGCAGCTTACCCGACACCAACAATGAGCAGTTCTTC. The full variable domain, completed using reference TRBV11-3 and TRBJ2-1, is EAGVVQSPRYKIIEKKQPVAFWCNPISGHNTLYWYLQNLGQGPELLIRYENEEAVDDSQLPKDRFSAERLKGVDSTLKIQPAELGDSAVYLCASSLPDTNNEQFFGPGTRLTVL.

The chain uses TRBV2 and TRBJ1-4, with D maybe TRBD1 (5 bases). Germline V gives CDR1 SNHLY, CDR2 FYNNEI. The CDR3 consists of 12 residues. Between the trimmed V and J ends, which lost 8 bases and 8 bases, there was a span of 12 bases. The CDR3 nucleotides read TGTGCCAGCGCGAGGCAGGGCGAAAAACTGTTTTTT. This codes for CASARQGEKLFF.

The DNA for the CDR3 is TGCAGCGTTGACGTGGGGGGACAGTCCGATGAAAAACTGTTTTTT. This encodes CSVDVGGQSDEKLFF. J is TRBJ1-4 and V is TRBV29-1, with TRBD1 matching 7 bases. CDR1 and CDR2 from the germline V gene are SQVTM and ANQGSEA. The CDR3 covers 15 residues. The V segment lost 3 bases and the J segment 6 bases; nucleotides outside the gene matches: 10.

This rearrangement joins TRBV29-1 to TRBJ2-5; 8 positions match TRBD1. In germline, CDR1 is SQVTM, CDR2 ANQGSEA. This CDR3 spans 14 amino acids. The trim removed 6 bases at V and 2 bases at J, leaving 8 bases unmatched. The CDR3 sequence: CSVGQANIQETQYF. The CDR3 DNA sequence: TGCAGCGTGGGACAGGCGAACATTCAAGAGACCCAGTACTTC. Complete variable domain (other parts from reference TRBV29-1 and TRBJ2-5): SAVISQKPSRDICQRGTSLTIQCQVDSQVTMMFWYRQQPGQSLTLIATANQGSEATYESGFVIDKFPISRPNLTFSTLTVSNMSPEDSSIYLCSVGQANIQETQYFGPGTRLLVL.

This clone was seen only once. The V call is TRBV6-6, the J call TRBJ1-5; the D is unclear. This CDR3 spans 13 amino acids. The ends were cut back, 5 bases at V and 4 bases at J, with 9 bases in the middle. Germline V gene lookup returns CDR1 MNHNY and CDR2 SVGAGI (reference sequence). CDR3 coding DNA: TGTGCCAGCAGTCCGACGGAGAATCAGCCCCAGCATTTT. This sequence encodes CASSPTENQPQHF.

The CDR3 DNA reads as TGTGCCAGCAGCCGCAGACAGGGTCAGCCCCAGCATTTT. Its protein product is CASSRRQGQPQHF. The chain is built from TRBV21-1 and TRBJ1-5; the D call TRBD1 from the table was never checked on the DNA. TRBV21-1 is tagged as a pseudogene. CDR3 length: 13 residues.

The V gene is TRBV18, the J gene TRBJ1-4; D is unclear. The V gene lost 1 base and the J gene lost 5 bases, with 5 bases spanning the gap. The CDR3 consists of 13 residues. CDR1 and CDR2 from the germline V gene are KGHSH and LQKENI. CDR3 region: CASSPLRNEKLFF. In DNA, the CDR3 is TGTGCCAGCTCACCACTCAGGAATGAAAAACTGTTTTTT. Full variable domain (remainder filled in from reference TRBV18 and TRBJ1-4): NAGVMQNPRHLVRRRGQEARLRCSPMKGHSHVYWYRQLPEEGLKFMVYLQKENIIDESGMPKERFSAEFPKEGPSILRIQQVVRGDSAAYFCASSPLRNEKLFFGSGTQLSVL.

The V gene is TRBV6-2 or TRBV6-3, the J gene TRBJ1-5; D is possibly TRBD1 (6 bases). CDR3 length: 13 amino acids. V shed 4 bases and J shed 4 bases, with 8 bases lying between them. Per germline, CDR1 MNHEY and CDR2 SVGEGT. The CDR3 region has the DNA TGTGCCAGCAGTTCGGACAGTAATCAGCCCCAGCATTTT. Its protein is CASSSDSNQPQHF.

This clone was detected only once. The genes are TRBV15 and TRBJ1-2; D is unclear. The V gene lost 0 bases and the J gene lost 4 bases, with 15 bases spanning the gap. The CDR3 extends over 16 amino acids. Germline V gene sequence: CDR1 LNHNV, CDR2 YYDKDF (reference sequence). As DNA, the CDR3 is TGTGCCACCAGCAGAGATGGAGTAGTAGCCCCCTATGGCTACACCTTC. Its translation: CATSRDGVVAPYGYTF.

The CDR3 sequence is CASSIGRTSGWKGVEQFF. The CDR3 DNA reads as TGTGCCAGTAGTATAGGTAGAACTAGCGGGTGGAAAGGTGTTGAGCAGTTCTTC. V and J are TRBV19 and TRBJ2-1; 9 bases map to TRBD2. J gave up 9 bases and V 1 base, and 16 bases lay outside the gene matches. The CDR3 covers 18 residues. Per germline, CDR1 LNHDA and CDR2 SQIVND (reference sequence).

The sample holds one count of this clone. The V and J genes are TRBV18 and TRBJ2-1, with TRBD2 matching over 8 bases. The CDR3 loop spans 15 amino acids. With V trimmed by 1 base and J by 8 bases, 7 bases remained unmatched. From germline, CDR1 is KGHSH and CDR2 LQKENI. The CDR3 bases are TGTGCCAGCTCACCACTGGATAGCGGGGTTTATGAGCAGTTCTTC. It yields the protein CASSPLDSGVYEQFF.

V is TRBV6-5 and J is TRBJ1-3; possible D gene TRBD1, 6 bases. There are 15 residues in the CDR3. Germline V gene sequence: CDR1 MNHEY, CDR2 SVGAGI. The V end was cut by 0 bases, the J end by 8 bases, with 14 bases between. Written as DNA, the CDR3 is TGTGCCAGCAGTTACTCGAAGAGGGGGGGGGACACCATATATTTT. Translating gives CASSYSKRGGDTIYF.

The rearrangement links TRBV6-4 to TRBJ2-1; 9 nucleotides align to TRBD2. The CDR3 is made up of 20 amino acids. Germline assignment: CDR1 MRHNA and CDR2 SNTAGT. J lost 1 base, V lost 4 bases, and 17 bases had no gene match. This CDR3 is CASSVTSGLASRLSYNEQFF. In nucleotides, the CDR3 is TGTGCCAGCAGTGTAACCTCGGGACTAGCTTCACGCCTATCCTACAATGAGCAGTTCTTC.

The gene calls are TRBV15 and TRBJ1-2, with unresolved D. The length of the CDR3 is 14 residues. V shed 4 bases and J shed 4 bases, with 13 bases lying between them. The germline gives CDR1 LNHNV, CDR2 YYDKDF (reference sequence). The CDR3 DNA reads as TGTGCCACCAGCAACGGGGAGAGACGCTATGGCTACACCTTC. It is translated as CATSNGERRYGYTF.